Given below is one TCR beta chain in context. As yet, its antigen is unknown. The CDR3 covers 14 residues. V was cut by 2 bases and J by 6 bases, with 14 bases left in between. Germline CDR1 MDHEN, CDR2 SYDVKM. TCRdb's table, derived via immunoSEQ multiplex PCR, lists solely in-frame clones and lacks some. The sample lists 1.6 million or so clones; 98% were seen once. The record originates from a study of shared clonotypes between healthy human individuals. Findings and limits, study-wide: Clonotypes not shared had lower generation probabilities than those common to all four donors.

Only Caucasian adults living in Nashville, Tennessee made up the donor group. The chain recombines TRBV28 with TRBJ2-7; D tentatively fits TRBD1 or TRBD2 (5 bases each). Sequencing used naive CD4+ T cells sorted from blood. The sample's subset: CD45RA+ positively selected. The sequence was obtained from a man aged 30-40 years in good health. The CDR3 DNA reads TGTGCCAGCAGTTTAGACCCACTCGGGGCCGAGCAGTACTTC. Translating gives CASSLDPLGAEQYF.